The clone carrying this TCR beta chain was detected once. The antigen remains undetermined. Germline lookup yields CDR1 SGHVS and CDR2 FQNEAQ. The V gene lost 5 bases and the J gene lost 5 bases, with 15 bases spanning the gap. This CDR3 region has 14 residues. This entry comes from a study of OX40 agonist ivuxolimab in advanced cancers. Overall study results and limits: More expanded clones were seen, on average, in CD8+ T cells than in CD4+.

Sequencing used immunoSEQ multiplex PCR; TCRdb keeps in-frame clones, though not all of them. The profile shows some 86,000 clones, under 85% of them singletons. The clonotype was recovered from an adult with an advanced solid tumor such as melanoma, head and neck, liver or kidney cancer. The rearrangement joins TRBV7-8 to TRBJ1-1, with D perhaps matching TRBD1 (5 bases). The sample here was CD4+ or CD8+ T cells sorted from blood, taken in a trial of the OX40 agonist ivuxolimab. Here the CDR3 reads CASSPPKGRTEAFF. The CDR3 DNA follows: TGTGCCAGCAGCCCCCCAAAGGGACGGACTGAAGCTTTCTTT.